Reported below is one T cell receptor beta chain. What it binds is unknown. This sample stems from a study of radiotherapy plus CTLA-4 blockade in lung cancer. Study in general: Overall, 18% of patients showed an objective response, while approximately 28% attained disease control. Study findings and constraints: Tumor-derived TCR clones expanded in blood after radiotherapy plus ipilimumab.

Using immunoSEQ multiplex PCR, the repertoire was profiled, and TCRdb retains in-frame clones only, with some absent. The table records 30,000 or so clones, roughly 71% of them present only once. This CDR3 is 14 amino acids long. Germline CDR1 and CDR2: MNHNS and SASEGT. Trimming removed 2 bases from V and 5 bases from J, with 12 bases in between. The sequences come from peripheral blood, collected from a patient treated with radiotherapy plus ipilimumab. The rearrangement joins TRBV6-1 to TRBJ1-1; possible D gene TRBD1, 5 bases. The sequence came from a human donor with non-small cell lung cancer who had stable disease on radiotherapy plus ipilimumab. DNA for the CDR3: TGTGCCAGCAGTGAATTGGTCAGGGTAACTGAAGCTTTCTTT. Translated: CASSELVRVTEAFF.